Shown below are 23 T cell receptor beta chains from a single sample sequenced in a study of T-cell reconstitution after alpha-beta-depleted transplantation in children. Researchers prepared the TCRbeta library using unique molecular identifiers, the study reports. TCRdb fed the PCR reads into MiXCR, producing one record per CDR3 protein. The sample lists 70,000 to 95,000 distinct CDR3 sequences; over 9% were seen once. This sample comprised PBMCs from the stem cell graft donor, obtained from the stem cell graft. The receptors originated from a human donor who donated a stem cell graft to a child with inherited bone marrow failure.

This clonotype was recorded many times. The gene calls are TRBV29-1 and TRBJ1-4; 11 bases fit TRBD1. The CDR3 consists of 17 residues. Germline trimming cut 7 bases from V and 0 bases from J; bases unmatched to any gene: 10. Germline V gene sequence: CDR1 SQVTM, CDR2 ANQGSEA. The CDR3 DNA reads as TGCAGCGCTACCATCGGGACAGGGGGATCAACTAATGAAAAACTGTTTTTT. Residues: CSATIGTGGSTNEKLFF.

This clonotype was counted only a few times. The chain recombines TRBV12-3 or TRBV12-4 with TRBJ1-4; weak D call: TRBD1 (5 bases). The V end lost 2 bases, the J end lost 3 bases, and 16 bases lay between the germline ends. The CDR3 covers 17 residues. As DNA, the CDR3 is TGTGCCAGCAGTTTATGGAGGGGAATAACGGCTAATGAAAAACTGTTTTTT. Amino acid sequence: CASSLWRGITANEKLFF.

This clonotype was recorded many times. The rearrangement uses TRBV14 and TRBJ2-7, with TRBD2 matching over 12 bases. The ends lost 5 bases at V and 6 bases at J; junction bases unmatched: 8. The CDR3 contains 15 residues. Germline V gene data show CDR1 as SGHDN and CDR2 as FVKESK. In DNA, the CDR3 is TGTGCCAGCAGCGCGTCTAGCGGGAGGGCGTTCGAGCAGTACTTC. It yields the protein CASSASSGRAFEQYF.

In its sample, this clonotype was seen many times. The rearrangement joins TRBV20-1 to TRBJ1-4; D gene ambiguous. Germline lookup yields CDR1 DFQATT and CDR2 SNEGSKA (reference sequence). The CDR3 has 14 residues. Between the trimmed V and J ends, which lost 2 bases and 3 bases, there was a span of 10 bases. The CDR3 here is CSARRSPANEKLFF. The CDR3 nucleotides read TGCAGTGCTAGAAGGTCGCCGGCTAATGAAAAACTGTTTTTT.

This clonotype was recorded many times. V is TRBV29-1 and J is TRBJ2-5; 11 bases line up with TRBD1. Germline CDR1 SQVTM, CDR2 ANQGSEA. CDR3 size: 15 residues. Unmatched junction bases numbered 10, after V lost 1 base and J lost 9 bases. CDR3 in amino acids: CSVEGTGGGGTAQYF. The CDR3 DNA is TGCAGCGTTGAAGGGACAGGGGGCGGAGGAACGGCCCAGTACTTC.

CDR3 region: CASSENTGTVNGETQYF. The CDR3 DNA follows: TGTGCCAGCAGTGAAAACACCGGGACAGTCAATGGAGAGACCCAGTACTTC. The chain employs TRBV2 and TRBJ2-5; 7 bases align to TRBD1. The V and J ends lost 2 bases and 4 bases, in that order; junction bases with no gene match: 13. The germline V gene has CDR1 SNHLY and CDR2 FYNNEI. The CDR3 sequence is 17 residues long.

Many counts were recorded for this clonotype. The V gene is TRBV29-1, the J gene TRBJ2-7; D is possibly TRBD1 (6 bases). The germline CDR1 and CDR2 sequences are SQVTM and ANQGSEA. The CDR3 is 14 amino acids. The V and J ends lost 4 bases and 3 bases respectively, with 16 bases between them. In nucleotides, the CDR3 is TGCAGCGTTGCCCTGGGGGCAGGGAGCTACGAGCAGTACTTC. This sequence encodes CSVALGAGSYEQYF.

This clonotype turned up a few times. The rearrangement links TRBV6-2 or TRBV6-3 to TRBJ1-2; 7 bases are shared with TRBD1. Germline CDR1 reads MNHEY; CDR2 reads SVGEGT. After removal of 7 bases from V and 7 bases from J, the junction contained 9 bases not matched to a gene. The CDR3 is made up of 13 amino acids. The CDR3, as DNA: TGTGCCAGCAAGAGACAGGGCGGCGGTGGCTACACCTTC. Protein: CASKRQGGGGYTF.

The sample holds many counts of this clonotype. This chain joins TRBV7-2 and TRBJ1-2; D gene uncertain. Trimming took 3 bases from V and 6 from J, leaving 8 bases between them. From germline, CDR1 is SGHTA and CDR2 FQGNSA. The CDR3 extends over 12 amino acids. The CDR3 here is CASSFRTNGYTF. In DNA form, the CDR3 reads TGTGCCAGCAGCTTTCGAACGAATGGCTACACCTTC.

At least ten counts were recorded for this clonotype. This chain connects TRBV12-3 or TRBV12-4 to TRBJ2-7; unclear D gene. This CDR3 comprises 13 residues. Trimming cost V 6 bases and J 3 bases, with 12 bases left between them. DNA for the CDR3: TGTGCCAGCAGCCCAGACGGTCTCTACGAGCAGTACTTC. This sequence encodes CASSPDGLYEQYF.

This clonotype was counted between two and nine times. V usage is TRBV19 and J usage is TRBJ1-2; unclear D gene. V was trimmed by 3 bases and J by 2 bases, leaving 10 bases between them. The CDR3 is made up of 14 amino acids. From germline, CDR1 is LNHDA and CDR2 SQIVND (reference sequence). CDR3 sequence (DNA): TGTGCCAGTAGTATTTCTGGACGGAACTATGGCTACACCTTC. Its protein product is CASSISGRNYGYTF. The full variable domain, completed using reference TRBV19 and TRBJ1-2, is DGGITQSPKYLFRKEGQNVTLSCEQNLNHDAMYWYRQDPGQGLRLIYYSQIVNDFQKGDIAEGYSVSREKKESFPLTVTSAQKNPTAFYLCASSISGRNYGYTFGSGTRLTVV.

This clonotype showed up many times. V is TRBV27 and J is TRBJ2-1; 8 nucleotides agree with TRBD1. V shed 8 bases, J shed 2 bases, and the junction held 8 bases outside the gene matches. The germline V gene encodes CDR1 MNHEY and CDR2 SMNVEV (reference sequence). This CDR3 spans 15 amino acids. Here the CDR3 reads CASREARGPYNEQFF. The CDR3 DNA is TGTGCCAGCCGTGAGGCCAGGGGGCCCTACAATGAGCAGTTCTTC.

This chain links TRBV7-6 with TRBJ1-5; D remains ambiguous. The CDR3 covers 15 residues. The germline CDR1 and CDR2 sequences are SGHVS and FNYEAQ. Trimming stripped 5 bases from V and 11 bases from J, with 22 bases between. In DNA, the CDR3 is TGTGCCAGCAGCCAAACTAAAGGACGGTTTGAGGCCCAGCATTTT. Its translation: CASSQTKGRFEAQHF.

This clonotype was seen at least ten times. This sequence joins TRBV29-1 and TRBJ2-2; 10 positions agree with TRBD1. This CDR3 spans 17 amino acids. The junction had 12 bases not matched to a gene; V was cut back by 5 bases and J by 3 bases. Germline V gene sequence: CDR1 SQVTM, CDR2 ANQGSEA. The CDR3: CSVTRIPGQGYTGELFF. CDR3 DNA: TGCAGCGTTACCCGGATACCGGGACAGGGGTACACCGGGGAGCTGTTTTTT.

This clonotype was seen at least ten times. The chain recombines TRBV29-1 with TRBJ1-6; possibly TRBD1 for D (6 bases). Germline CDR1 and CDR2: SQVTM and ANQGSEA. V was shortened by 7 bases and J by 7 bases, with 14 bases between the two germline ends. This CDR3 is 13 amino acids long. The CDR3 region has the DNA TGCAGCGCCTCGGACAGCGTCAATTCACCCCTCCACTTT. As protein: CSASDSVNSPLHF.

This clonotype was observed a single time. This may be a read error, as it is one base from a much larger clone. The chain carries TRBV5-5 and TRBJ1-1; D remains unclear. CDR3 length equals 12 residues. Germline values: CDR1 SGHKS, CDR2 YYEKEE (reference sequence). The V and J ends lost 7 bases and 2 bases respectively, with 9 bases between them. This CDR3 reads CASRPTNTEAFF. The CDR3 DNA is TGTGCCAGCCGCCCCACTAACACTGAAGCTTTCTTT.

This clonotype came up a few times. The V and J genes are TRBV19 and TRBJ2-1; TRBD1 matches at 11 bases. The CDR3 sequence is 14 residues long. Germline V gene data show CDR1 as LNHDA and CDR2 as SQIVND (reference sequence). Trimming removed 5 bases from V and 7 bases from J; junction bases left unmatched: 4. The CDR3 DNA is TGTGCCAGTAGTGGATGGGACAGGGGGAATGAGCAGTTCTTC. Its translation: CASSGWDRGNEQFF.

The V gene is TRBV18, the J gene TRBJ2-5; 10 positions match TRBD2. J gave up 5 bases and V 3 bases, and 3 bases lay outside the gene matches. Looked up from germline, CDR1 is KGHSH and CDR2 is LQKENI. This CDR3 spans 14 amino acids. The CDR3 is CASSPTSGLETQYF. The DNA of the CDR3 is TGTGCCAGCTCACCGACTAGCGGGTTGGAGACCCAGTACTTC.

This clonotype was seen ten or more times. The chain combines TRBV12-3 or TRBV12-4 with TRBJ1-1, with D hard to call. The CDR3 totals 16 residues. Trimming took off 2 bases at V and 6 bases at J, with 19 bases between the two ends. Here the CDR3 DNA reads TGTGCCAGCAGTTTATTTGGGCCCCCAGAGGCCCCTGAAGCTTTCTTT. It translates to CASSLFGPPEAPEAFF.

This clonotype was counted at least ten times. The genes are TRBV4-1 and TRBJ2-2; D is possibly TRBD2 (6 bases). V dropped 0 bases and J dropped 7 bases, with 15 bases sitting between them. The CDR3 sequence is 16 residues long. Per germline, CDR1 MGHRA and CDR2 YSYEKL. CDR3 bases: TGCGCCAGCAGCCAAGATGTCTCCGGGAGAGACGGGGAGCTGTTTTTT. This encodes CASSQDVSGRDGELFF.

The chain links TRBV7-9 to TRBJ1-4; no firm D call. V gave up 1 base and J gave up 4 bases, with 13 bases separating them. The CDR3 loop spans 16 amino acids. Per germline, CDR1 SEHNR and CDR2 FQNEAQ (reference sequence). The CDR3 region has the DNA TGTGCCAGCAGCTTAGAATTTGAGATCAATAATGAAAAACTGTTTTTT. Its translation: CASSLEFEINNEKLFF.

At least ten counts were recorded for this clonotype. This sequence joins TRBV7-9 and TRBJ1-3, with D unclear. The length of the CDR3 is 14 residues. Germline CDR1 and CDR2: SEHNR and FQNEAQ (reference sequence). Trimming removed 3 bases at V and 0 bases at J, with 6 bases between. Here the CDR3 DNA reads TGTGCCAGCAGCTTTGGAAGCTCTGGAAACACCATATATTTT. It yields the protein CASSFGSSGNTIYF.

Many counts were recorded for this clonotype. The rearrangement links TRBV5-1 to TRBJ2-1; 9 nucleotides match TRBD1. V lost 2 bases to trimming and J lost 8 bases; unmatched junction nucleotides: 8. This CDR3 spans 15 amino acids. CDR1 and CDR2 from the germline V gene are SGHRS and YFSETQ. CDR3 nucleotides: TGCGCCAGCAGCTTTGGACAGGGGTCCGTTCATGAGCAGTTCTTC. Protein product: CASSFGQGSVHEQFF.